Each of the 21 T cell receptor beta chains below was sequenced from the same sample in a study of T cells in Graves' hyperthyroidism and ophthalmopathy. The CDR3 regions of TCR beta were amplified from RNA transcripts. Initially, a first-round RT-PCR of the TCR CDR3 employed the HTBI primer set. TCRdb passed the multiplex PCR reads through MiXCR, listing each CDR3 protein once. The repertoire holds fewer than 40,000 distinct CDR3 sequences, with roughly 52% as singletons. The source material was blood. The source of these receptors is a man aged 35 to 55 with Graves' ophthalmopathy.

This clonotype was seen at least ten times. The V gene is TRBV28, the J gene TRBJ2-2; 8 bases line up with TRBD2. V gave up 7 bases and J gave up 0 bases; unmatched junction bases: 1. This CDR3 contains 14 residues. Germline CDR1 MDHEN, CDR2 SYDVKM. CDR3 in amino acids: CASNGGANTGELFF. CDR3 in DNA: TGTGCCAGCAACGGGGGGGCGAACACCGGGGAGCTGTTTTTT.

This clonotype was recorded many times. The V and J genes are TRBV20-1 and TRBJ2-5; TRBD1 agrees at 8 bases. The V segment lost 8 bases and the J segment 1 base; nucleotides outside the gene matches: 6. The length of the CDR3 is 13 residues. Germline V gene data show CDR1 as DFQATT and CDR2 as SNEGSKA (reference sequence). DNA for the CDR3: TGCAGTACAAGACAGGGGACCCAAGAGACCCAGTACTTC. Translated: CSTRQGTQETQYF.

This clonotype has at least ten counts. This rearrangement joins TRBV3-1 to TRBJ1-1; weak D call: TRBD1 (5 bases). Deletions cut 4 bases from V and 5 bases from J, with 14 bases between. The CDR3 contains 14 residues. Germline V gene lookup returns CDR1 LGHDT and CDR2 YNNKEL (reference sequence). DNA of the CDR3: TGTGCCAGCAGCCGAGATGGGGGTCGGACTGAAGCTTTCTTT. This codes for CASSRDGGRTEAFF. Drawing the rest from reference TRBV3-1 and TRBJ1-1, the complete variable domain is DTAVSQTPKYLVTQMGNDKSIKCEQNLGHDTMYWYKQDSKKFLKIMFSYNNKELIINETVPNRFSPKSPDKAHLNLHINSLELGDSAVYFCASSRDGGRTEAFFGQGTRLTVV.

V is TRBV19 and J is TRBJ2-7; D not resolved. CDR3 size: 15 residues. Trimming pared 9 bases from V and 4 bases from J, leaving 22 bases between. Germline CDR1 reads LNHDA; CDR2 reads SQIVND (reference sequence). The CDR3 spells CASSQETPEPYEQYF. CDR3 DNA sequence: TGTGCCAGCAGCCAAGAGACCCCCGAACCATACGAGCAGTACTTC.

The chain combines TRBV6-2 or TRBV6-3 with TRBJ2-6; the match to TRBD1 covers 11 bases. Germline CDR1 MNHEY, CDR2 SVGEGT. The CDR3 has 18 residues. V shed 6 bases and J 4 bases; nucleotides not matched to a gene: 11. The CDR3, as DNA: TGTGCCAGCAGCAACCTGGACAGGGGGCAAGGAGGGGCCAACGTCCTGACTTTC. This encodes CASSNLDRGQGGANVLTF.

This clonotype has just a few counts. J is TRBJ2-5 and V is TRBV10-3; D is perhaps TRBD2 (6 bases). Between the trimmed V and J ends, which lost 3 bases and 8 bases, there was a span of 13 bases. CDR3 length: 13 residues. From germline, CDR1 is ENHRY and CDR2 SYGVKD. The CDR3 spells CAISENTGETQYF. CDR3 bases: TGTGCCATCAGTGAAAACACGGGGGAAACCCAGTACTTC.

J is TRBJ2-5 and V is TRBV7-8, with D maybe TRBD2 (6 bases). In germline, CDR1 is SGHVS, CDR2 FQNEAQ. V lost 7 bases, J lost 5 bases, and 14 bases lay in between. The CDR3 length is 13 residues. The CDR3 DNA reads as TGTGCCAGCACCACCGTCCGGGGGGAGACCCAGTACTTC. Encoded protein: CASTTVRGETQYF. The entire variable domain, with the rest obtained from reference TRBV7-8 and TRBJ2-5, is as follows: GAGVSQSPRYKVAKRGQDVALRCDPISGHVSLFWYQQALGQGPEFLTYFQNEAQLDKSGLPSDRFFAERPEGSVSTLKIQRTQQEDSAVYLCASTTVRGETQYFGPGTRLLVL.

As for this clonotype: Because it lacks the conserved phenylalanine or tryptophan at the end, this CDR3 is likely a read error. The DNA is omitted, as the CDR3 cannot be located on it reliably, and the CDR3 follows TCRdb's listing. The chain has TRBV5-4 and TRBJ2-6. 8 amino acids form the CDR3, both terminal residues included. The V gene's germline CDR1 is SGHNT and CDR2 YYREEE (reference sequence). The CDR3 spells CASSPQQL.

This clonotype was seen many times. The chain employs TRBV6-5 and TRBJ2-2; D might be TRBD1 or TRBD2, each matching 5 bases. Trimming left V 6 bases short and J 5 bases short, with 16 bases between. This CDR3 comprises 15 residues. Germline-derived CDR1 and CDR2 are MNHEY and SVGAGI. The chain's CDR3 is CASRPVRDGTGELFF. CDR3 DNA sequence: TGTGCCAGCAGGCCTGTCCGGGACGGTACCGGGGAGCTGTTTTTT.

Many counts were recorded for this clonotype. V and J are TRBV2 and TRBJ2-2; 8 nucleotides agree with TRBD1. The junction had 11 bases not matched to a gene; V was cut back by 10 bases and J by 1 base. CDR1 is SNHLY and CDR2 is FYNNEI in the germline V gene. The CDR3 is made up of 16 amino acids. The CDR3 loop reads CAKNPAGQENTGELFF. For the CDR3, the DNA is TGTGCCAAGAACCCCGCGGGACAGGAGAACACCGGGGAGCTGTTTTTT.

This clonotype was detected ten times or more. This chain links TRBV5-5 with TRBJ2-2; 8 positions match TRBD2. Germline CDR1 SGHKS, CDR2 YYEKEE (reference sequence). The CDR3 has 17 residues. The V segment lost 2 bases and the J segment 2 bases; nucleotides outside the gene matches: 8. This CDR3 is CASSFHGLATNTGELFF. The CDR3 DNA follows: TGTGCCAGCAGCTTCCACGGACTAGCAACTAACACCGGGGAGCTGTTTTTT. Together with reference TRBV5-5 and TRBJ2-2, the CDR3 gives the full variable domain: DAGVTQSPTHLIKTRGQQVTLRCSPISGHKSVSWYQQVLGQGPQFIFQYYEKEERGRGNFPDRFSARQFPNYSSELNVNALLLGDSALYLCASSFHGLATNTGELFFGEGSRLTVL.

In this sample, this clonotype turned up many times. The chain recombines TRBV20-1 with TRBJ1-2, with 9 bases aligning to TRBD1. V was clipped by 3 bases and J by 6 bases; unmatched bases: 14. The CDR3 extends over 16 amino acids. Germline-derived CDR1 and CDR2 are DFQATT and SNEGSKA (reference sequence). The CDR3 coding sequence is TGCAGTGCTAGGCGGCGATCGGGACAGGGAGGGGATGGCTACACCTTC. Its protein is CSARRRSGQGGDGYTF.

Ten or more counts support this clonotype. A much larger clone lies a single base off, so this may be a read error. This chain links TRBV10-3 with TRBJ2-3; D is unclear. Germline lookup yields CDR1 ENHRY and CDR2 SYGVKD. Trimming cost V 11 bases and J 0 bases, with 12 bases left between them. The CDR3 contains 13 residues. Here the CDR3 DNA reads TGTGCCTCCCAGACAATTAGCACAGATACGCAGTATTTT. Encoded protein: CASQTISTDTQYF.

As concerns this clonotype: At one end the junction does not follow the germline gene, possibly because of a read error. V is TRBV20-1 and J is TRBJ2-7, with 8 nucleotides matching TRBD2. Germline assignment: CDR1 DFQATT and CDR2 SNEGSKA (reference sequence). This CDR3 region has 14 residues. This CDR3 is CSASSGVNTGELYF. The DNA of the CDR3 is TGCAGTGCTAGTAGCGGGGTGAACACCGGGGAGCTGTACTTC.

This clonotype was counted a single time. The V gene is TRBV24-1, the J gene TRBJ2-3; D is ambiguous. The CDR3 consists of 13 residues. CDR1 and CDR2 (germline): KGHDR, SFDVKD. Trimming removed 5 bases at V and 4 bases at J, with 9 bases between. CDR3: CATSAHNADTQYF. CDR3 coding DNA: TGTGCCACCAGTGCACATAACGCAGATACGCAGTATTTT.

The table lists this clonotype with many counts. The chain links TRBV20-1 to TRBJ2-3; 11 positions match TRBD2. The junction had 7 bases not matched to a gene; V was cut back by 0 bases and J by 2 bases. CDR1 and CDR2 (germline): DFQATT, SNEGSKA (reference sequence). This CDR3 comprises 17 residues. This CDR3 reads CSARELAGAYNTDTQYF. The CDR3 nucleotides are TGCAGTGCTAGAGAACTAGCGGGGGCATATAACACAGATACGCAGTATTTT.

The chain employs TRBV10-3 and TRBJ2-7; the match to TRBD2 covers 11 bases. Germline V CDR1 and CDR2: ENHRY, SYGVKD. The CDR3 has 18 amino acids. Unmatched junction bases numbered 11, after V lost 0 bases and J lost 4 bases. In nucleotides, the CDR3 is TGTGCCATCAGTGAGTCGAGGCTAGCGGGAGGTAGAGCGTACGAGCAGTACTTC. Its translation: CAISESRLAGGRAYEQYF.

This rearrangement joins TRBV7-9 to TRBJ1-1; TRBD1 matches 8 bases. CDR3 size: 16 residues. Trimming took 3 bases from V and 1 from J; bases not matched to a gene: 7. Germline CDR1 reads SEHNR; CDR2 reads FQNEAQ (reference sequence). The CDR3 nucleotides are TGTGCCAGCAGCTTGTCAGGGGGCGGGTCGAACACTGAAGCTTTCTTT. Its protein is CASSLSGGGSNTEAFF.

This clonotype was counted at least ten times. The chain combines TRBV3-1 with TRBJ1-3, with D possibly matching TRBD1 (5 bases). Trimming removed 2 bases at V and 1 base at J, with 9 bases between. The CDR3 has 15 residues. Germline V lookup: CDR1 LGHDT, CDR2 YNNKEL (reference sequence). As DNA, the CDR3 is TGTGCCAGCAGCCAATGGGACGATTCTGGAAACACCATATATTTT. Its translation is CASSQWDDSGNTIYF.

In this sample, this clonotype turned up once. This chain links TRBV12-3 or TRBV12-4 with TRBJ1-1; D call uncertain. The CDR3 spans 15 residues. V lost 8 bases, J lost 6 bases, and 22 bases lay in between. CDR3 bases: TGTGCCAGCCCTACCCCTAGGCAAGCTTGGTCTGAAGCTTTCTTT. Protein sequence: CASPTPRQAWSEAFF.

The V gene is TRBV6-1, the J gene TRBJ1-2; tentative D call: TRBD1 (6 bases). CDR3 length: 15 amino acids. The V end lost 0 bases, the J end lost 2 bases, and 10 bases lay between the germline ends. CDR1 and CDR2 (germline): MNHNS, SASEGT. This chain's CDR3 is CASSEALQGNYGYTF. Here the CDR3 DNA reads TGTGCCAGCAGTGAAGCGTTACAGGGCAACTATGGCTACACCTTC.